These 19 T cell receptor beta chains were all obtained from the same sample, sequenced in a study of CXCR3-negative and CXCR3-positive naive CD8 T cells. The libraries of TRB cDNA were prepared using 5' RACE with UMI labels. TCRdb re-called the 5' RACE reads, yielding one record per CDR3 amino acid sequence without DNA. The table lists about 57,000 distinct CDR3 sequences. The source material was memory CD8+ T cells from blood. These receptors were obtained from a human donor in good health. Some clones in this sample may be carry-over from other donors' samples.

This clonotype is labeled medium-sized based on frequency. J is TRBJ2-3 and V is TRBV2; TCRdb designates TRBD2, a call that cannot be tested without DNA. This CDR3 has 17 residues. Germline CDR1 SNHLY, CDR2 FYNNEI. This CDR3 is CATDNLGREKNTDTQYF.

The V call is TRBV20-1, the J call TRBJ2-2. Germline CDR1 reads DFQATT; CDR2 reads SNEGSKA (reference sequence). The CDR3 is 13 amino acids. CDR3 sequence reads: CSAFADNTGELFF.

CDR3 amino acids: CASSDPGNYEQYF. This rearrangement joins TRBV2 to TRBJ2-7; the D gene TCRdb calls, TRBD1, cannot be checked with no DNA. The CDR3 has 13 amino acids. The germline V gene has CDR1 SNHLY and CDR2 FYNNEI.

The chain employs TRBV5-1 and TRBJ2-7; TCRdb picks TRBD2, but there is no DNA to check that call. The CDR3 covers 14 residues. Germline CDR1 SGHRS, CDR2 YFSETQ. CDR3 region: CASSPVGVAYEQYF.

The chain joins TRBV7-3 to TRBJ2-1; checking the TCRdb D call of TRBD1 is not possible without DNA. The CDR3 sequence is 16 residues long. Germline V gene data show CDR1 as SGHTA and CDR2 as FQGTGA. The CDR3 protein is CASSLTGQGAYNEQFF. Variable domain in full (rest from reference TRBV7-3 and TRBJ2-1): GAGVSQTPSNKVTEKGKYVELRCDPISGHTALYWYRQSLGQGPEFLIYFQGTGAADDSGLPNDRFFAVRPEGSVSTLKIQRTERGDSAVYLCASSLTGQGAYNEQFFGPGTRLTVL.

The V gene is TRBV5-1, the J gene TRBJ2-1; the D call from TCRdb, TRBD1, cannot be confirmed without DNA. CDR1 and CDR2 (germline): SGHRS, YFSETQ. The CDR3 is made up of 12 amino acids. The CDR3 sequence is CASQTGLNEQFF.

V and J are TRBV7-3 and TRBJ1-1; the D gene TCRdb calls, TRBD1, cannot be checked with no DNA. The germline V gene has CDR1 SGHTA and CDR2 FQGTGA. The CDR3 is made up of 14 amino acids. CDR3 amino acids: CASSLGAGVPEAFF.

The chain combines TRBV28 with TRBJ1-6; the TCRdb D gene call, TRBD1, has no DNA to confirm it. CDR3 length: 19 residues. Germline V gene sequence: CDR1 MDHEN, CDR2 SYDVKM. CDR3 loop: CASSPILTGDYTINSPLHF.

The rearrangement joins TRBV20-1 to TRBJ1-1; TCRdb selects TRBD1, and the lack of DNA leaves this call unchecked. Germline CDR1 reads DFQATT; CDR2 reads SNEGSKA (reference sequence). This CDR3 contains 13 residues. The CDR3 sequence is CRGVGDKNTEAFF.

CDR3 loop: CARSQPGVIYVGELFF. V is TRBV3-1 and J is TRBJ2-2; TCRdb names TRBD1, which stays unverified in the absence of DNA. Germline V lookup: CDR1 LGHDT, CDR2 YNNKEL (reference sequence). The CDR3 spans 16 residues. Full variable domain (rest looked up from reference TRBV3-1 and TRBJ2-2): DTAVSQTPKYLVTQMGNDKSIKCEQNLGHDTMYWYKQDSKKFLKIMFSYNNKELIINETVPNRFSPKSPDKAHLNLHINSLELGDSAVYFCARSQPGVIYVGELFFGEGSRLTVL.

This chain joins TRBV5-1 and TRBJ1-1; TCRdb returns TRBD1, unconfirmable since there is no DNA. CDR1 and CDR2 (germline): SGHRS, YFSETQ. The CDR3 is made up of 16 amino acids. CDR3 loop: CASSPGTGRASTEAFF.

The chain is built from TRBV4-1 and TRBJ2-1; absent DNA, TCRdb's TRBD1 call cannot be checked. The CDR3 extends over 17 amino acids. Germline CDR1 and CDR2: MGHRA and YSYEKL. The CDR3 here is CASSQLPGGAINNEQFF.

The chain combines TRBV2 with TRBJ2-1; TCRdb calls TRBD1, which cannot be checked without DNA. The CDR3 runs 17 residues. The germline CDR1 and CDR2 sequences are SNHLY and FYNNEI. CDR3 amino acids: CASSPGTFLSSYNEQFF.

The chain carries TRBV20-1 and TRBJ1-6; with no DNA, the TCRdb D assignment of TRBD1 cannot be verified. CDR3 size: 18 residues. From germline, CDR1 is DFQATT and CDR2 SNEGSKA (reference sequence). CDR3: CSASPEDSVNSYNSPLHF.

The V and J genes are TRBV29-1 and TRBJ1-2; there is no DNA to check the TCRdb D call of TRBD1. The CDR3 has 11 residues. The germline V gene has CDR1 SQVTM and CDR2 ANQGSEA. CDR3 sequence reads: CSVGQGYGYTF.

This chain uses TRBV29-1 with TRBJ2-3; TCRdb calls TRBD2, which cannot be checked without DNA. Germline V gives CDR1 SQVTM, CDR2 ANQGSEA. CDR3 size: 14 residues. CDR3 residues: CSAGTSGRKDTQYF.

V usage is TRBV7-3 and J usage is TRBJ2-5; absent DNA, TCRdb's TRBD2 call cannot be checked. This CDR3 is 15 amino acids long. Germline V gene lookup returns CDR1 SGHTA and CDR2 FQGTGA. The CDR3 loop is CASSSVAGVGETQYF.

The chain's CDR3 is CASSQNGGANEKLFF. This chain uses TRBV4-2 with TRBJ1-4; the D call from TCRdb, TRBD1, cannot be confirmed without DNA. CDR3 length: 15 residues. Germline CDR1 reads LGHNA; CDR2 reads YNFKEQ.

The V gene is TRBV11-3, the J gene TRBJ1-1; there is no DNA to check the TCRdb D call of TRBD1. The length of the CDR3 is 14 residues. Per germline, CDR1 SGHNT and CDR2 YENEEA. CDR3 loop: CASSLSSGTEEAFF.